Presented here are 28 T cell receptor beta chains from one specimen sequenced in a study of Graves' ophthalmopathy and Graves' hyperthyroidism. The sequenced template was RNA, covering the TCR beta CDR3 region. First-round RT-PCR with HTBI primers preceded a second-round multiplex PCR. TCRdb processed the multiplex PCR reads anew with MiXCR; each CDR3 protein has one entry. The sample holds roughly 400,000 distinct CDR3 sequences, just over 15% seen once. The sequencing input was peripheral blood. Receptors were obtained from a woman aged 18-30 years with stable Graves' hyperthyroidism.

In this sample, this clonotype turned up many times. The chain employs TRBV15 and TRBJ1-2; possibly TRBD1 for D (6 bases). The CDR3 runs to 15 residues. V was clipped by 8 bases and J by 4 bases, with 20 bases between them. Germline CDR1 and CDR2: LNHNV and YYDKDF (reference sequence). The CDR3 is CATGPGRGAFYGYTF. As DNA, the CDR3 is TGTGCCACCGGGCCCGGCAGGGGCGCGTTCTATGGCTACACCTTC.

This clonotype was seen repeatedly, ten times or more. The chain recombines TRBV7-2 with TRBJ2-5; D unclear. V lost 2 bases to trimming and J lost 2 bases, with 6 bases between them. The CDR3 runs to 13 residues. Germline-derived CDR1 and CDR2 are SGHTA and FQGNSA. CDR3 region: CASSLRPQETQYF. The CDR3 region has the DNA TGTGCCAGCAGCTTACGTCCTCAAGAGACCCAGTACTTC.

This clonotype was seen repeatedly, ten times or more. The chain links TRBV19 to TRBJ1-1; 7 bases are shared with TRBD1. The CDR3 runs to 13 residues. Germline V lookup: CDR1 LNHDA, CDR2 SQIVND (reference sequence). The J segment lost 5 bases and the V segment lost 2 bases, leaving 2 bases of the junction unmatched. CDR3 loop: CASSITGDTEAFF. CDR3 sequence (DNA): TGTGCCAGTAGTATAACAGGGGATACTGAAGCTTTCTTT.

This rearrangement joins TRBV6-1 to TRBJ1-2, with D unresolved. The CDR3 contains 15 residues. Trimming took 3 bases from V and 2 from J, leaving 13 bases between them. CDR1 is MNHNS and CDR2 is SASEGT in the germline V gene. The CDR3 reads CASSDSGGLNYGYTF. CDR3 DNA sequence: TGTGCCAGCAGTGATTCGGGTGGGCTGAACTATGGCTACACCTTC.

This clonotype has at least ten counts. This chain joins TRBV6-1 and TRBJ1-2; 7 bases line up with TRBD1. This CDR3 comprises 11 residues. V was pared by 8 bases and J by 4 bases, with 1 base of the junction left unmatched. Germline lookup yields CDR1 MNHNS and CDR2 SASEGT. CDR3 nucleotide sequence: TGTGCCAGCCGGACAGGCTATGGCTACACCTTC. Translating gives CASRTGYGYTF.

This clonotype was recorded many times. V usage is TRBV20-1 and J usage is TRBJ1-1; a weak D match, TRBD1 (6 bases). The CDR3 runs 12 residues. The V end lost 2 bases, the J end lost 7 bases, and 11 bases lay between the germline ends. The germline V gene encodes CDR1 DFQATT and CDR2 SNEGSKA (reference sequence). This CDR3 is CSARRGDGEAFF. DNA of the CDR3: TGCAGTGCTAGAAGGGGGGATGGTGAAGCTTTCTTT.

In its sample, this clonotype was seen many times. V gene TRBV6-5 combines with J gene TRBJ1-3, with D hard to call. In germline, CDR1 is MNHEY, CDR2 SVGAGI. Deletions cut 0 bases from V and 4 bases from J, with 7 bases between. There are 14 residues in the CDR3. The CDR3 region is CASSYSIGGNTIYF. CDR3 DNA sequence: TGTGCCAGCAGTTACTCGATAGGGGGAAACACCATATATTTT.

This clonotype was detected ten times or more. This chain links TRBV11-2 with TRBJ2-7; D is unclear. The CDR3 contains 13 residues. V was cut by 0 bases and J by 2 bases, with 5 bases left in between. CDR1 and CDR2 from the germline V gene are SGHAT and FQNNGV. CDR3: CASSLEAAYEQYF. CDR3 sequence (DNA): TGTGCCAGCAGCTTAGAGGCAGCCTACGAGCAGTACTTC.

In this sample, this clonotype turned up many times. The chain is built from TRBV10-3 and TRBJ1-1, with 7 bases identical to TRBD1. V trimming: 5 bases; J trimming: 5 bases; junction bases outside the gene matches: 2. The CDR3 sequence is 12 residues long. Per the germline V gene, CDR1 is ENHRY and CDR2 is SYGVKD. For the CDR3, the DNA is TGTGCCATCAGTTTACAGGGGACTGAAGCTTTCTTT. Residues: CAISLQGTEAFF.

Comments on this clonotype: A much larger clonotype is one base distant, so this may be a read error. The chain uses TRBV29-1 and TRBJ2-5, with D maybe TRBD2 (6 bases). The V gene's germline CDR1 is SQVTM and CDR2 ANQGSEA. The CDR3 covers 14 residues. In DNA form, the CDR3 reads TGCATCGCTGGGGGTCTGGCACGGGGGGAGACCCAGTACTTC. The encoded protein is CIAGGLARGETQYF.

The chain has TRBV2 and TRBJ2-7; no clear D. Germline V CDR1 and CDR2: SNHLY, FYNNEI. Between the trimmed V and J ends, which lost 5 bases and 5 bases, there was a span of 10 bases. This CDR3 region has 12 residues. Here the CDR3 reads CASSPAIHEQYF. The CDR3 nucleotides read TGTGCCAGCAGTCCCGCGATCCACGAGCAGTACTTC.

This clonotype came up many times. V usage is TRBV7-3 and J usage is TRBJ1-2; D unresolved. Trimming left V 1 base short and J 7 bases short, with 16 bases between. In germline, CDR1 is SGHTA, CDR2 FQGTGA. The CDR3 loop spans 15 amino acids. The CDR3 loop is CASSLSEGGVGGYTF. The CDR3 DNA is TGTGCCAGCAGCTTAAGTGAGGGCGGGGTTGGTGGCTACACCTTC.

Many counts were recorded for this clonotype. This chain joins TRBV24-1 and TRBJ2-1; 7 bases align to TRBD1. Germline-derived CDR1 and CDR2 are KGHDR and SFDVKD. V lost 3 bases and J lost 13; bases outside the gene matches: 8. This CDR3 has 13 amino acids. The DNA of the CDR3 is TGTGCCACCAGTGATGGACCGGGACAGCTACAGTTCTTC. Translated, it gives CATSDGPGQLQFF.

This clonotype came up many times. The V gene is TRBV6-5, the J gene TRBJ2-5; 10 bases fit TRBD1. The CDR3 spans 14 residues. Germline V gene lookup returns CDR1 MNHEY and CDR2 SVGAGI. Trimming removed 10 bases from V and 4 bases from J; junction bases left unmatched: 9. The CDR3 region is CATFWTGGGETQYF. CDR3 bases: TGTGCCACTTTCTGGACAGGGGGGGGAGAGACCCAGTACTTC.

This clonotype was picked up a small number of times. The V gene is TRBV9, the J gene TRBJ1-5; D might be TRBD1 (5 bases). This CDR3 has 18 amino acids. V was shortened by 4 bases and J by 3 bases, with 23 bases between the two germline ends. Germline values: CDR1 SGDLS, CDR2 YYNGEE. CDR3 coding DNA: TGTGCCAGCAGCCCCCCCCTGGGACGGACCGATTTCAATCAGCCCCAGCATTTT. This translates into CASSPPLGRTDFNQPQHF.

The V gene is TRBV12-3 or TRBV12-4, the J gene TRBJ1-5, with D uncertain. The CDR3 contains 18 residues. V was pared by 5 bases and J by 2 bases, with 22 bases between. In nucleotides, the CDR3 is TGTGCCAGCAGTCCAGGACCAGGCTCCGGTGGGGGCAATCAGCCCCAGCATTTT. Its translation is CASSPGPGSGGGNQPQHF.

Turning to this clonotype: Given a much more abundant clone one base away, this may be a read error. V and J are TRBV5-1 and TRBJ2-7; 12 bases align to TRBD2. With V trimmed by 4 bases and J by 0 bases, 8 bases remained unmatched. This CDR3 is 17 amino acids long. Germline-derived CDR1 and CDR2 are SGHRS and YFSETQ. The CDR3 loop is CASSLGLAGIASYEQYV. The CDR3 region has the DNA TGCGCCAGCAGCCTCGGACTAGCGGGGATTGCCTCCTACGAGCAGTACGTC.

At least ten counts were recorded for this clonotype. J is TRBJ1-1 and V is TRBV7-2; TRBD1 might be the D (6 bases). The germline V and J ends were trimmed by 7 bases and 4 bases, with 16 bases remaining between them. The CDR3 extends over 14 amino acids. Germline CDR1 and CDR2: SGHTA and FQGNSA. CDR3 nucleotide sequence: TGTGCCAGCATGATAGGGGGGGTTAGCACTGAAGCTTTCTTT. As protein: CASMIGGVSTEAFF.

This clonotype turned up a few times. The chain joins TRBV18 to TRBJ1-6, with D maybe TRBD1 (6 bases). CDR1 KGHSH and CDR2 LQKENI come from the germline V gene. CDR3 length: 16 amino acids. V lost 1 base and J lost 10, with 17 bases in between. The CDR3 region has the DNA TGTGCCAGCTCACCACTTGCCCAACAGGGAGGATCACCCCTCCACTTT. This gives the protein CASSPLAQQGGSPLHF.

This clonotype has at least ten counts. This chain links TRBV27 with TRBJ1-1; D is ambiguous. The V gene's germline CDR1 is MNHEY and CDR2 SMNVEV (reference sequence). The CDR3 runs 15 residues. Trimming took off 0 bases at V and 1 base at J, with 9 bases between the two ends. In DNA, the CDR3 is TGTGCCAGCAGTTTATCTTTAGGCGGGAACACTGAAGCTTTCTTT. It yields the protein CASSLSLGGNTEAFF.

This clonotype was found many times. V gene TRBV7-2 combines with J gene TRBJ1-1, with no clear D. The CDR3 has 14 residues. V lost 1 base and J 1 base, leaving 7 bases between the germline ends. Germline lookup yields CDR1 SGHTA and CDR2 FQGNSA. In DNA form, the CDR3 reads TGTGCCAGCAGCTTAGGACGGGCGAACACTGAAGCTTTCTTT. Translating gives CASSLGRANTEAFF. The full variable domain, its missing parts supplied by reference TRBV7-2 and TRBJ1-1, is GAGVSQSPSNKVTEKGKDVELRCDPISGHTALYWYRQSLGQGLEFLIYFQGNSAPDKSGLPSDRFSAERTGGSVSTLTIQRTQQEDSAVYLCASSLGRANTEAFFGQGTRLTVV.

Many counts were recorded for this clonotype. In DNA form, the CDR3 reads TGCAGCGTTGAAGGTCGGGACATTTATGGCTACACCTTC. Protein product: CSVEGRDIYGYTF. The chain combines TRBV29-1 with TRBJ1-2; possible D gene TRBD1, 6 bases. CDR3 size: 13 residues. V was shortened by 1 base and J by 5 bases, with 11 bases between the two germline ends. Germline CDR1 SQVTM, CDR2 ANQGSEA.

This clonotype came up many times. The gene calls are TRBV2 and TRBJ2-7, with TRBD2 identical over 9 bases. The CDR3 runs to 16 residues. V shed 5 bases and J 0 bases; nucleotides not matched to a gene: 8. Germline V gene sequence: CDR1 SNHLY, CDR2 FYNNEI. CDR3 sequence: CASSSGLARYSYEQYF. The DNA for the CDR3 is TGTGCCAGCAGTTCCGGACTAGCGCGTTACTCCTACGAGCAGTACTTC.

This clonotype was detected ten times or more. The chain is built from TRBV7-6 and TRBJ2-7, with TRBD2 identical over 13 bases. The CDR3 extends over 17 amino acids. Per germline, CDR1 SGHVS and CDR2 FNYEAQ. V was pared by 3 bases and J by 0 bases, with 5 bases of the junction left unmatched. CDR3: CASSFSRTSGGSYEQYF. The CDR3 DNA reads TGTGCCAGCAGCTTTTCCAGGACTAGCGGGGGCTCCTACGAGCAGTACTTC.

Only a few counts were recorded for this clonotype. V is TRBV9 and J is TRBJ2-2; the D is unclear. V shed 4 bases and J shed 5 bases, with 15 bases lying between them. CDR1 SGDLS and CDR2 YYNGEE come from the germline V gene. The CDR3 runs 15 residues. This CDR3 is CASSSHVVLTGELFF. DNA of the CDR3: TGTGCCAGCAGCAGCCACGTGGTGTTGACCGGGGAGCTGTTTTTT. Full variable domain (rest looked up from reference TRBV9 and TRBJ2-2): DSGVTQTPKHLITATGQRVTLRCSPRSGDLSVYWYQQSLDQGLQFLIQYYNGEERAKGNILERFSAQQFPDLHSELNLSSLELGDSALYFCASSSHVVLTGELFFGEGSRLTVL.

This clonotype was seen only a few times. Since a much larger clone is just one base distant, this may be a read error. The chain has TRBV6-5 and TRBJ1-1; D ambiguous. V gave up 1 base and J gave up 7 bases, with 16 bases separating them. The CDR3 totals 15 residues. CDR1 and CDR2 from the germline V gene are MNHEY and SVGAGI. CDR3 sequence reads: CASSYCFGEADEAFF. CDR3 DNA sequence: TGTGCCAGCAGTTACTGCTTTGGAGAAGCCGATGAAGCTTTCTTT.

The chain combines TRBV11-2 with TRBJ2-7, with TRBD1 matching over 10 bases. The CDR3 is made up of 19 amino acids. CDR1 is SGHAT and CDR2 is FQNNGV in the germline V gene. The J segment lost 1 base and the V segment lost 5 bases, leaving 17 bases of the junction unmatched. This chain's CDR3 is CASSARDRGKKTRSYEQYF. CDR3 DNA: TGTGCCAGCAGCGCCCGGGACAGGGGCAAGAAAACCCGTTCCTACGAGCAGTACTTC.

This rearrangement joins TRBV3-1 to TRBJ1-3; 10 bases fit TRBD1. J lost 8 bases, V lost 4 bases, and 8 bases had no gene match. In germline, CDR1 is LGHDT, CDR2 YNNKEL (reference sequence). The CDR3 loop spans 15 amino acids. CDR3 in DNA: TGTGCCAGCAGCCGGGGAAGGGACAGGGGTTACACCATATATTTT. This translates into CASSRGRDRGYTIYF.